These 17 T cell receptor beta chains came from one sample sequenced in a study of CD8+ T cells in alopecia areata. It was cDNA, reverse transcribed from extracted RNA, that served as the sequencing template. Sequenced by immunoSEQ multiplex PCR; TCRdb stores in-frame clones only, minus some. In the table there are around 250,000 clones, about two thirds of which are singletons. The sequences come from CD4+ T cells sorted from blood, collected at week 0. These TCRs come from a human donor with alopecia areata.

The CDR3 spells CASSFRQGPDSPLHF. CDR3 nucleotides: TGTGCCAGCAGCTTCCGACAGGGCCCCGATTCACCCCTCCACTTT. The V and J genes are TRBV5-6 and TRBJ1-6; TRBD1 aligns across 7 bases. The CDR3 is made up of 15 amino acids. The germline CDR1 and CDR2 sequences are SGHDT and YYEEEE. Trimming took 2 bases from V and 8 from J; bases not matched to a gene: 7.

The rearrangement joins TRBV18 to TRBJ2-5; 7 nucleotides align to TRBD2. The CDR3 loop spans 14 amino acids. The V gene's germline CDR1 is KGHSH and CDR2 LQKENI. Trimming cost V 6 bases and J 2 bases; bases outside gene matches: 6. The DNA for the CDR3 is TGTGCCAGCTCCCGGGAGGAGCAGCAAGAGACCCAGTACTTC. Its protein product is CASSREEQQETQYF.

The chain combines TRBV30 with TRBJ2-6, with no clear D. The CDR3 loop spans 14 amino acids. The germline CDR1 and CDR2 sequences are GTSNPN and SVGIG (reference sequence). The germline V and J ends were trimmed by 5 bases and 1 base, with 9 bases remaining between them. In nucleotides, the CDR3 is TGTGCCTGGGATCTGGGGTCTGGGGCCAACGTCCTGACTTTC. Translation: CAWDLGSGANVLTF.

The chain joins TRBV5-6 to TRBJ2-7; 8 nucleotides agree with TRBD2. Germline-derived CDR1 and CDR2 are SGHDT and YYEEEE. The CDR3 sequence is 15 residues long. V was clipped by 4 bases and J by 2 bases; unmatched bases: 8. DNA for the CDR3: TGTGCCAGCAGCCCTGAGAGCGGGGGAACCTACGAGCAGTACTTC. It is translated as CASSPESGGTYEQYF.

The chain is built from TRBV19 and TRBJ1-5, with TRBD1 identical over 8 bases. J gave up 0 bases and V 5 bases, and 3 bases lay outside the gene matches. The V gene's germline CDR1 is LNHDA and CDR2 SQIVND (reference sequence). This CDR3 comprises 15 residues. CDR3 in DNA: TGTGCCAGTAGTGTGGGGACAGGTAGCAATCAGCCCCAGCATTTT. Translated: CASSVGTGSNQPQHF.

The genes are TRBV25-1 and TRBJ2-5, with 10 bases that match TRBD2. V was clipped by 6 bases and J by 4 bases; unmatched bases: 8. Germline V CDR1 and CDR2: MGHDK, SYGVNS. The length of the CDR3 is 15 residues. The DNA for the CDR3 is TGTGCCAGCAGCCGAACGTCTAGCGGGGGAGAGACCCAGTACTTC. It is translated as CASSRTSSGGETQYF.

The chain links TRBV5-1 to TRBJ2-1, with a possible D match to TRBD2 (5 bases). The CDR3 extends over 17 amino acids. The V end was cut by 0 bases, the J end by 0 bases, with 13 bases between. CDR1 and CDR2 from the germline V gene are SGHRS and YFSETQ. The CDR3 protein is CASSLARTGSSYNEQFF. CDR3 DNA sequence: TGCGCCAGCAGCTTGGCCCGGACGGGAAGCTCCTACAATGAGCAGTTCTTC.

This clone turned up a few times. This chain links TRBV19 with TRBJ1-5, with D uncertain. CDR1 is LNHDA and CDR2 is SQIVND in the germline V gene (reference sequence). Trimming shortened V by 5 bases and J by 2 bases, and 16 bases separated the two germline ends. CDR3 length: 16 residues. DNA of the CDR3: TGTGCCAGTAGTGACCGACTGGGCCTAGGCAATCAGCCCCAGCATTTT. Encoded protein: CASSDRLGLGNQPQHF.

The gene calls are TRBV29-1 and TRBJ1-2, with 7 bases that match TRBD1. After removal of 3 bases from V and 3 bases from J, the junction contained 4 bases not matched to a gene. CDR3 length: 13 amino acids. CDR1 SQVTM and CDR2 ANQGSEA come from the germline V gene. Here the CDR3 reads CSVDGTADYGYTF. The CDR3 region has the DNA TGCAGCGTTGACGGGACAGCAGACTATGGCTACACCTTC. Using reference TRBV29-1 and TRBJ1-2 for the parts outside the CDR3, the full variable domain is SAVISQKPSRDICQRGTSLTIQCQVDSQVTMMFWYRQQPGQSLTLIATANQGSEATYESGFVIDKFPISRPNLTFSTLTVSNMSPEDSSIYLCSVDGTADYGYTFGSGTRLTVV.

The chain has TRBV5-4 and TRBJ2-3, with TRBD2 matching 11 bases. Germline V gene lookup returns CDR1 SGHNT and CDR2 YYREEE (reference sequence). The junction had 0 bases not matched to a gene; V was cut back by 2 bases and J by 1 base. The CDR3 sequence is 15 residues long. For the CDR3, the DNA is TGTGCCAGCAGCTTACTAGCGGGGGGCACAGATACGCAGTATTTT. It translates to CASSLLAGGTDTQYF.

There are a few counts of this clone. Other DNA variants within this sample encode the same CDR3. The CDR3 protein is CASSLEADTQYF. The CDR3, as DNA: TGCGCCAGCAGCTTGGAAGCAGATACGCAGTATTTT. J is TRBJ2-3 and V is TRBV5-1; D is unresolved. The CDR3 length is 12 residues. Trimming took off 0 bases at V and 4 bases at J, with 3 bases between the two ends. CDR1 is SGHRS and CDR2 is YFSETQ in the germline V gene.

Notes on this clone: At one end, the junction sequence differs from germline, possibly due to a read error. The CDR3 DNA sequence: TGTGCCTGGAGCCAGGGACTAGTGGTCTTC. This translates into CAWSQGLVVF. V usage is TRBV30 and J usage is TRBJ2-1; 8 positions match TRBD2. Per the germline V gene, CDR1 is GTSNPN and CDR2 is SVGIG (reference sequence). The CDR3 extends over 10 amino acids. The full variable domain, rest sourced from reference TRBV30 and TRBJ2-1, is SQTIHQWPATLVQPVGSPLSLECTVEGTSNPNLYWYRQAAGRGLQLLFYSVGIGQISSEVPQNLSASRPQDRQFILSSKKLLLSDSGFYLCAWSQGLVVFGPGTRLTVL.

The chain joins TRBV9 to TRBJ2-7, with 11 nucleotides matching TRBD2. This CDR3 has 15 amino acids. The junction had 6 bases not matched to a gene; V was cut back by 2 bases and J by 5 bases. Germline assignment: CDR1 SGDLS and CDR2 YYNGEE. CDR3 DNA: TGTGCCAGCAGCGTTAGCGGGGGGGACGGCGACGAGCAGTACTTC. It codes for CASSVSGGDGDEQYF.

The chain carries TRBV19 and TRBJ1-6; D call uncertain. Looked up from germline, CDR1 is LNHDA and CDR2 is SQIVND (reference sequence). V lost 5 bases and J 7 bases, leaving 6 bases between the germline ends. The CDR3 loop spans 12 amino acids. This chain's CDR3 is CASSFSNSPLHF. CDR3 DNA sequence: TGTGCCAGTAGTTTTTCAAATTCACCCCTCCACTTT.

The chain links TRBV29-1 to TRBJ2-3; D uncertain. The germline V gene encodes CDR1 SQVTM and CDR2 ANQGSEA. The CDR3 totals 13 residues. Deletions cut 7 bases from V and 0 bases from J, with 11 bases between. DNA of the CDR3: TGCAGCGCCCGGGTTCCTAGCACAGATACGCAGTATTTT. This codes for CSARVPSTDTQYF.

In DNA, the CDR3 is TGCAGCGTTGTGAGGGTCGGAAGCACAGATACGCAGTATTTT. Its protein product is CSVVRVGSTDTQYF. The gene calls are TRBV29-1 and TRBJ2-3; weak D call: TRBD2 (5 bases). Germline V gives CDR1 SQVTM, CDR2 ANQGSEA. V was trimmed by 4 bases and J by 0 bases, leaving 11 bases between them. The CDR3 extends over 14 amino acids.

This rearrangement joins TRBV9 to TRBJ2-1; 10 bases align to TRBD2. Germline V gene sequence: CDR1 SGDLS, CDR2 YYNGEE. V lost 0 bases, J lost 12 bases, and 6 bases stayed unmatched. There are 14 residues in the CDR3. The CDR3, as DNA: TGTGCCAGCAGCGTAGGAGGTAGCGGGGGGCGGCAGTTCTTC. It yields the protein CASSVGGSGGRQFF. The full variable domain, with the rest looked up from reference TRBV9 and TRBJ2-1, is DSGVTQTPKHLITATGQRVTLRCSPRSGDLSVYWYQQSLDQGLQFLIQYYNGEERAKGNILERFSAQQFPDLHSELNLSSLELGDSALYFCASSVGGSGGRQFFGPGTRLTVL.